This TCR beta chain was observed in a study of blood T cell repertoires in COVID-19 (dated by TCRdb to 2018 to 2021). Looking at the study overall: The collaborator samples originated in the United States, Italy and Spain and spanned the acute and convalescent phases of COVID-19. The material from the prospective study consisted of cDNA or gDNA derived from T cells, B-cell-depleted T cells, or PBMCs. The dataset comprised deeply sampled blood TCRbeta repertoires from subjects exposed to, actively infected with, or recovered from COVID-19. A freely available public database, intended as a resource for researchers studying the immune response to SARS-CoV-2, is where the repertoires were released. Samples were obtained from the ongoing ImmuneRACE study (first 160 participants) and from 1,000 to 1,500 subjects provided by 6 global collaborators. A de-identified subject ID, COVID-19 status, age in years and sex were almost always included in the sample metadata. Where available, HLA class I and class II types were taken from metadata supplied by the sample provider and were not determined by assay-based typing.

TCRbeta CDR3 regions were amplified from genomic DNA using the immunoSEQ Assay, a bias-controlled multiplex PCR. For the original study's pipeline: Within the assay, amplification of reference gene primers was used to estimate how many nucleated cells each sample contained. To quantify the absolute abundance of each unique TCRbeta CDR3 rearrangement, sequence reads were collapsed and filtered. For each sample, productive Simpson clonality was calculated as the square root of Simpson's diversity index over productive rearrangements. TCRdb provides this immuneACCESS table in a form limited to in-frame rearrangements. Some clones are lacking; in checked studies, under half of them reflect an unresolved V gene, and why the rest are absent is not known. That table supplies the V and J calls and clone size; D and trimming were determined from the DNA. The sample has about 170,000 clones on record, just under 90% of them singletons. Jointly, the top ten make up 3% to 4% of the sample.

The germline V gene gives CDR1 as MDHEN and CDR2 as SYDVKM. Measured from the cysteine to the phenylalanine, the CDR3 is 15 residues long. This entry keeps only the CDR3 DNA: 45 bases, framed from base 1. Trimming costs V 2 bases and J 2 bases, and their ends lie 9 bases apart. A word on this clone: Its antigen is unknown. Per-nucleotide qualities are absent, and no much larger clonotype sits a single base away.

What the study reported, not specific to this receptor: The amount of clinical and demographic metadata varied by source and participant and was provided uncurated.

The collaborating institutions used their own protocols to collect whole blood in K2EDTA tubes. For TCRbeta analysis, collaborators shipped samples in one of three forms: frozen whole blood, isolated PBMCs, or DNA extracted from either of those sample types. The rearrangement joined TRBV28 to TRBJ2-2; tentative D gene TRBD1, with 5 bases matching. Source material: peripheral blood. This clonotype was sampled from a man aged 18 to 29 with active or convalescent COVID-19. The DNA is TGTGCCAGCAGTTTAAGCAGGGTCAACACCGGGGAGCTGTTTTTT. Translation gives CASSLSRVNTGELFF.